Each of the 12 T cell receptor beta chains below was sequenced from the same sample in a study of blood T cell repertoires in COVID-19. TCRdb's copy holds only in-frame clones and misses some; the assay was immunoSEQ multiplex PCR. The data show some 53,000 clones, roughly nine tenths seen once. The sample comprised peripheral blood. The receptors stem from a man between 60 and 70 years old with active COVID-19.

Here the CDR3 DNA reads TGCAGCGTCCGGGACAGGGGGGATGAGCAGTTCTTC. Protein sequence: CSVRDRGDEQFF. The chain couples TRBV29-1 to TRBJ2-1, with 11 bases that match TRBD1. There are 12 residues in the CDR3. With V trimmed by 6 bases and J by 8 bases, 3 bases remained unmatched. The germline V gene encodes CDR1 SQVTM and CDR2 ANQGSEA.

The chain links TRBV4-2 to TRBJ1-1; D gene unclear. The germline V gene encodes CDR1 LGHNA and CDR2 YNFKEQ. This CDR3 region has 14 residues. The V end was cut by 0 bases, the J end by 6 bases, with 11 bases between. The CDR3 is CASSQDRGFAEAFF. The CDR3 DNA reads TGTGCCAGCAGCCAAGATCGAGGGTTCGCTGAAGCTTTCTTT.

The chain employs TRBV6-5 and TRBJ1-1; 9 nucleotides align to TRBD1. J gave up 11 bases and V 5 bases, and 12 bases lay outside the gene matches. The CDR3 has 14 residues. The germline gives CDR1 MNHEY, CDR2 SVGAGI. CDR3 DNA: TGTGCCAGCAGTCACAGGGGGCGCGGCGGGGCGGCTTTCTTT. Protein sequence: CASSHRGRGGAAFF.

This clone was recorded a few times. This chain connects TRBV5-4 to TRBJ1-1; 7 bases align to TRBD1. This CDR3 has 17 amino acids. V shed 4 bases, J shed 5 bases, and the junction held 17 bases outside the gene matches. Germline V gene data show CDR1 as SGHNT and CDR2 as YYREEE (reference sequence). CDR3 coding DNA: TGTGCCAGCAGCCCAGCGCCCCTACACAGGGGAGGTACTGAAGCTTTCTTT. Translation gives CASSPAPLHRGGTEAFF.

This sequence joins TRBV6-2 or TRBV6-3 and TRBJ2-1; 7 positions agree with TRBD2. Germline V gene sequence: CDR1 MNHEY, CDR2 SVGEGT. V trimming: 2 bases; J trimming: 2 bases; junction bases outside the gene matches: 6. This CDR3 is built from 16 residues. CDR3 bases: TGTGCCAGCAGTTACGAGGCGGGAGTGACCTACAATGAGCAGTTCTTC. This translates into CASSYEAGVTYNEQFF.

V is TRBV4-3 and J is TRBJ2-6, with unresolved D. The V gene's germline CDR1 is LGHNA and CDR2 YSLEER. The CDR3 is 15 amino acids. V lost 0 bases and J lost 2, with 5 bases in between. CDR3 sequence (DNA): TGCGCCAGCAGCCAAGAACTAACTGGGGCCAACGTCCTGACTTTC. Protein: CASSQELTGANVLTF.

In DNA form, the CDR3 reads TGTGCCAGCAGCTTTTCGAGGGATCAAGAGACCCAGTACTTC. This translates into CASSFSRDQETQYF. J is TRBJ2-5 and V is TRBV7-9; D perhaps matches TRBD2 (5 bases). Looked up from germline, CDR1 is SEHNR and CDR2 is FQNEAQ (reference sequence). This CDR3 spans 14 amino acids. V lost 3 bases to trimming and J lost 2 bases, with 10 bases between them.

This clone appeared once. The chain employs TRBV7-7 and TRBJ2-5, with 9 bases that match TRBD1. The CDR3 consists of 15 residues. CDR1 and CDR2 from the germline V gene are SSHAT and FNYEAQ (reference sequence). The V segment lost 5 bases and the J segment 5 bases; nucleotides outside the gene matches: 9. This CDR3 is CASSMGTGRYETQYF. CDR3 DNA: TGTGCCAGCAGCATGGGGACAGGGAGGTATGAGACCCAGTACTTC. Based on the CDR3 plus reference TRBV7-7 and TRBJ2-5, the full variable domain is GAGVSQSPRYKVTKRGQDVTLRCDPISSHATLYWYQQALGQGPEFLTYFNYEAQPDKSGLPSDRFSAERPEGSISTLTIQRTEQRDSAMYRCASSMGTGRYETQYFGPGTRLLVL.

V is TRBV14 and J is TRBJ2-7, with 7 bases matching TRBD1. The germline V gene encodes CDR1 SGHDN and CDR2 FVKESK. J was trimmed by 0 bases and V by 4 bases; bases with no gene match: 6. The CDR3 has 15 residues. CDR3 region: CASSRRDRGSYEQYF. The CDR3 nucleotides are TGTGCCAGCAGCCGCCGGGACAGAGGCTCCTACGAGCAGTACTTC.

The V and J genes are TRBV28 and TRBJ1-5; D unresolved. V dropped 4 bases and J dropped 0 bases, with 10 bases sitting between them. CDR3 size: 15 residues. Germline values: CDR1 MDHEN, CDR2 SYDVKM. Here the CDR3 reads CASSSAGNSNQPQHF. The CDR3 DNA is TGTGCCAGCAGTTCGGCAGGCAATAGCAATCAGCCCCAGCATTTT.

CDR3: CASSIAGGYYEQYF. The CDR3 nucleotides read TGTGCCAGCAGCATAGCGGGGGGGTACTACGAGCAGTACTTC. The J gene is TRBJ2-7, the V gene TRBV27; 11 bases line up with TRBD2. The germline V gene encodes CDR1 MNHEY and CDR2 SMNVEV (reference sequence). The CDR3 sequence is 14 residues long. After removal of 6 bases from V and 3 bases from J, the junction contained 4 bases not matched to a gene.

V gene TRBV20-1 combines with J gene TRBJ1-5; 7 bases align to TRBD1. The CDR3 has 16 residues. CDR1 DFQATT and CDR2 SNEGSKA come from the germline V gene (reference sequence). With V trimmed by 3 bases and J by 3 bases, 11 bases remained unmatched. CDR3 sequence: CSASDMIGGDNQPQHF. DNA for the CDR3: TGCAGTGCTAGTGACATGATAGGGGGCGACAATCAGCCCCAGCATTTT.